This T cell receptor beta chain was captured in a study of beta chain features in type 1 diabetes. Germline lookup yields CDR1 SGDLS and CDR2 YYNGEE. The CDR3 runs 13 residues. With 0 bases removed from V and 7 bases from J, the gap between germline ends came to 8 bases. Points from the study as a whole: Sequencing used cDNA, and cells with high TCR expression could therefore be over-represented. Lower insertion and higher deletion counts appeared at VDJ junctions in type 1 diabetes patients. Moderately but significantly shorter TCRB CDR3s were found in Type 1 diabetes patients in all four CD4+ subsets.

A few counts support this clone. Its target is not known. Expressed TCRB transcripts were sequenced because the isolated RNA had all been reverse transcribed beforehand. Clones were sequenced by immunoSEQ multiplex PCR, and TCRdb holds only the in-frame ones, with some missing. The repertoire holds roughly 140,000 clones, with under 13% as singletons. This chain joins TRBV9 and TRBJ2-1; TRBD2 is a possible D gene (6 bases). Sequenced: central memory CD4+ T cells from blood. This TCR was recovered from a man aged 30 to 39 with type 1 diabetes. The CDR3 loop is CASSVAGLNEQFF. The CDR3 nucleotides are TGTGCCAGCAGCGTAGCGGGACTTAATGAGCAGTTCTTC.